Below, 22 T cell receptor beta chains from the same sample are listed, as sequenced in a study of blood T cell repertoires in COVID-19. Assay used: immunoSEQ multiplex PCR; TCRdb lists only in-frame clones, some missing. Of roughly 190,000 clones listed, approximately 86% are singletons. Sample: PBMCs or T cells enriched from blood (not recorded which). These receptors originate from a woman aged 40 to 50 in a cohort exposed to, infected with or recovered from COVID-19 (not recorded which).

The chain couples TRBV7-9 to TRBJ1-1, with 8 nucleotides matching TRBD1. Germline V gene data show CDR1 as SEHNR and CDR2 as FQNEAQ (reference sequence). V shed 1 base, J shed 0 bases, and the junction held 1 base outside the gene matches. The CDR3 totals 15 residues. The CDR3 loop is CASSLGQGMNTEAFF. For the CDR3, the DNA is TGTGCCAGCAGCTTAGGACAGGGGATGAACACTGAAGCTTTCTTT. The entire variable domain, with the rest obtained from reference TRBV7-9 and TRBJ1-1, is as follows: DTGVSQNPRHKITKRGQNVTFRCDPISEHNRLYWYRQTLGQGPEFLTYFQNEAQLEKSRLLSDRFSAERPKGSFSTLEIQRTEQGDSAMYLCASSLGQGMNTEAFFGQGTRLTVV.

The chain couples TRBV4-1 to TRBJ2-1; D perhaps matches TRBD2 (6 bases). V was shortened by 5 bases and J by 9 bases, with 14 bases between the two germline ends. The germline V gene has CDR1 MGHRA and CDR2 YSYEKL. The CDR3 covers 13 residues. Here the CDR3 DNA reads TGCGCCAGCAGCTCCGGGGGAAGAGCTGAGCAGTTCTTC. This translates into CASSSGGRAEQFF.

This chain uses TRBV10-3 with TRBJ2-2; 7 bases line up with TRBD2. The V gene's germline CDR1 is ENHRY and CDR2 SYGVKD. The CDR3 runs to 15 residues. Trimming cost V 7 bases and J 0 bases; bases outside gene matches: 5. CDR3 in DNA: TGTGCCATCACTCCCGGACTAGCGAACACCGGGGAGCTGTTTTTT. It encodes CAITPGLANTGELFF.

V usage is TRBV27 and J usage is TRBJ2-1, with TRBD2 identical over 11 bases. Germline V gives CDR1 MNHEY, CDR2 SMNVEV (reference sequence). V gave up 5 bases and J gave up 9 bases; unmatched junction bases: 6. The CDR3 length is 14 residues. The CDR3 DNA reads as TGTGCCAGCAGTGGAACTAGCGGGGGACTTGAGCAGTTCTTC. Its translation is CASSGTSGGLEQFF.

The V gene is TRBV28, the J gene TRBJ2-5, with 10 bases matching TRBD2. CDR3 size: 15 residues. Germline loops: CDR1 MDHEN, CDR2 SYDVKM. V dropped 3 bases and J dropped 4; count of bases not matched to a gene: 5. The CDR3: CASSFTLAGVETQYF. The CDR3 DNA follows: TGTGCCAGCAGTTTTACCCTAGCGGGGGTAGAGACCCAGTACTTC.

The chain couples TRBV30 to TRBJ2-2; TRBD1 agrees at 9 bases. V lost 0 bases and J lost 6; bases outside the gene matches: 11. In germline, CDR1 is GTSNPN, CDR2 SVGIG (reference sequence). The CDR3 extends over 17 amino acids. This CDR3 is CAWSVLRSGTGPGELFF. CDR3 sequence (DNA): TGTGCCTGGAGTGTACTAAGGTCCGGGACAGGGCCCGGGGAGCTGTTTTTT.

The rearrangement uses TRBV29-1 and TRBJ2-1; D may be TRBD1 (5 bases). Deletions cut 6 bases from V and 8 bases from J, with 20 bases between. Germline values: CDR1 SQVTM, CDR2 ANQGSEA. The CDR3 is 14 residues long. CDR3 DNA: TGCAGCGTCCCTGGGGCAGGGCATGGGCATGAGCAGTTCTTC. Amino acid sequence: CSVPGAGHGHEQFF.

The genes are TRBV27 and TRBJ2-1, with 7 bases lining up with TRBD1. The V and J ends lost 7 bases and 7 bases, in that order; junction bases with no gene match: 13. Germline V CDR1 and CDR2: MNHEY, SMNVEV (reference sequence). CDR3 length equals 15 residues. CDR3 DNA: TGTGCCAGCACCCTGGGACAGCCAAGGGGAAATGAGCAGTTCTTC. Translation: CASTLGQPRGNEQFF.

The V call is TRBV27, the J call TRBJ2-7; perhaps TRBD1 as D (6 bases). V was pared by 3 bases and J by 3 bases, with 12 bases between. Germline V lookup: CDR1 MNHEY, CDR2 SMNVEV (reference sequence). This CDR3 contains 14 residues. Written as DNA, the CDR3 is TGTGCCAGCAGTTTGAAGGACAGCTACTACGAGCAGTACTTC. Amino acids: CASSLKDSYYEQYF.

The rearrangement uses TRBV5-4 and TRBJ2-5; D is unclear. The germline CDR1 and CDR2 sequences are SGHNT and YYREEE (reference sequence). The CDR3 is made up of 13 amino acids. With 0 bases removed from V and 5 bases from J, the gap between germline ends came to 8 bases. The CDR3 bases are TGTGCCAGCAGCTTGGTTTCTTCGGAGACCCAGTACTTC. Translating it yields CASSLVSSETQYF.

The chain has TRBV25-1 and TRBJ2-5, with 7 bases fitting TRBD2. Germline lookup yields CDR1 MGHDK and CDR2 SYGVNS. V gave up 4 bases and J gave up 1 base; unmatched junction bases: 9. This CDR3 spans 16 amino acids. CDR3 nucleotides: TGTGCCAGCAGTGTCCGGAAAGGGAGGGGCCAAGAGACCCAGTACTTC. Translated: CASSVRKGRGQETQYF.

This CDR3 is CASSLETSLSYEQYF. The CDR3 DNA is TGTGCCAGCAGCTTAGAGACTAGCCTCTCCTACGAGCAGTACTTC. The chain joins TRBV7-6 to TRBJ2-7; 7 bases are a match to TRBD2. The germline gives CDR1 SGHVS, CDR2 FNYEAQ. The CDR3 loop spans 15 amino acids. Germline trimming cut 1 base from V and 0 bases from J; bases unmatched to any gene: 3.

The rearrangement links TRBV6-5 to TRBJ1-2, with D perhaps matching TRBD1 (6 bases). V dropped 5 bases and J dropped 4 bases, with 14 bases sitting between them. Per germline, CDR1 MNHEY and CDR2 SVGAGI. This CDR3 spans 14 amino acids. The CDR3 is CASSPDRDLYGYTF. CDR3 sequence (DNA): TGTGCCAGCAGTCCGGACAGAGACCTCTATGGCTACACCTTC.

V usage is TRBV19 and J usage is TRBJ2-7, with 11 bases that match TRBD1. CDR3 length equals 15 residues. Per germline, CDR1 LNHDA and CDR2 SQIVND (reference sequence). V gave up 2 bases and J gave up 6 bases; unmatched junction bases: 6. This CDR3 reads CASSISGDRGTEQYF. CDR3 coding DNA: TGTGCCAGTAGTATATCAGGGGACAGGGGGACCGAGCAGTACTTC.

CDR3 residues: CASRFSVGHEKLFF. CDR3 in DNA: TGTGCCAGTCGATTCTCCGTGGGCCATGAAAAACTGTTTTTT. This chain uses TRBV19 with TRBJ1-4; no reliable D call. Looked up from germline, CDR1 is LNHDA and CDR2 is SQIVND (reference sequence). This CDR3 comprises 14 residues. Trimming stripped 8 bases from V and 6 bases from J, with 16 bases between. The full variable domain, with the rest looked up from reference TRBV19 and TRBJ1-4, is DGGITQSPKYLFRKEGQNVTLSCEQNLNHDAMYWYRQDPGQGLRLIYYSQIVNDFQKGDIAEGYSVSREKKESFPLTVTSAQKNPTAFYLCASRFSVGHEKLFFGSGTQLSVL.

The V gene is TRBV7-2, the J gene TRBJ1-1, with 10 bases matching TRBD1. Unmatched junction bases numbered 6, after V lost 1 base and J lost 7 bases. The CDR3 runs to 15 residues. Germline CDR1 is SGHTA and CDR2 is FQGNSA. The CDR3 sequence is CASSLVVGTGDEAFF. The CDR3 DNA reads as TGTGCCAGCAGCTTAGTAGTCGGGACAGGGGATGAAGCTTTCTTT.

This clone has only one observation. The V and J genes are TRBV7-9 and TRBJ2-1, with 8 bases aligning to TRBD1. Trimming cost V 5 bases and J 9 bases; bases outside gene matches: 9. The CDR3 consists of 14 residues. The germline V gene encodes CDR1 SEHNR and CDR2 FQNEAQ (reference sequence). CDR3 nucleotide sequence: TGTGCCAGCAGCAAGCAGGGGGCTTGGTTTGAGCAGTTCTTC. Translating gives CASSKQGAWFEQFF. Full variable domain (missing parts from reference TRBV7-9 and TRBJ2-1): DTGVSQNPRHKITKRGQNVTFRCDPISEHNRLYWYRQTLGQGPEFLTYFQNEAQLEKSRLLSDRFSAERPKGSFSTLEIQRTEQGDSAMYLCASSKQGAWFEQFFGPGTRLTVL.

This chain links TRBV11-2 with TRBJ2-7; weak D call: TRBD2 (6 bases). Germline CDR1 and CDR2: SGHAT and FQNNGV. CDR3 length: 17 amino acids. Trimming removed 0 bases at V and 0 bases at J, with 15 bases between. CDR3 sequence: CASSLEFGGQSSYEQYF. The CDR3 coding sequence is TGTGCCAGCAGCTTAGAGTTCGGGGGTCAGAGCTCCTACGAGCAGTACTTC.

The genes are TRBV10-3 and TRBJ2-2; 7 bases fit TRBD1. This CDR3 has 16 amino acids. Per the germline V gene, CDR1 is ENHRY and CDR2 is SYGVKD. The V segment lost 8 bases and the J segment 2 bases; nucleotides outside the gene matches: 11. CDR3 bases: TGTGCCATCGGACAGAACAGGGGCGCCAACACCGGGGAGCTGTTTTTT. It specifies CAIGQNRGANTGELFF.

The chain couples TRBV21-1 to TRBJ2-6; the D call of TRBD1 is as the table states it, not checked on the DNA. TRBV21-1 is a pseudogene. The CDR3 runs 19 residues. This chain's CDR3 is CASSKKTGGNSAGANVLTF. For the CDR3, the DNA is TGTGCCAGCAGCAAAAAGACAGGGGGCAATTCAGCTGGGGCCAACGTCCTGACTTTC.

The rearrangement links TRBV27 to TRBJ1-6, with 8 bases aligning to TRBD1. Germline CDR1 is MNHEY and CDR2 is SMNVEV (reference sequence). The V gene end was trimmed by 3 bases and the J gene end by 10 bases; junction bases not matched to a gene: 14. The CDR3 totals 17 residues. CDR3 protein: CASSFEGYQGARSPLHF. In nucleotides, the CDR3 is TGTGCCAGCAGTTTTGAGGGGTATCAGGGGGCAAGATCACCCCTCCACTTT.

The chain couples TRBV30 to TRBJ2-7; maybe TRBD1 (7 bases). CDR3 length: 15 residues. Germline V gene lookup returns CDR1 GTSNPN and CDR2 SVGIG (reference sequence). Trimming took 3 bases from V and 4 from J, leaving 19 bases between them. The CDR3 reads CAWRAAQGRKYEQYF. Written as DNA, the CDR3 is TGTGCCTGGAGAGCAGCACAGGGGAGGAAATACGAGCAGTACTTC.